This T cell receptor (beta chain) was identified during a study of T cell responses to AZD1222 COVID-19 vaccine. Trimming shortened V by 5 bases and J by 6 bases, and 10 bases separated the two germline ends. This CDR3 has 12 amino acids. Germline V gene data show CDR1 as MNHNY and CDR2 as SVGAGI (reference sequence). Sequenced by immunoSEQ multiplex PCR; TCRdb stores in-frame clones only, minus some. The sample consists of 90,000 to 130,000 clones, about 81% of them appearing once. The specimen comprised peripheral blood, sampled on day 0 of AZD1222 vaccination. J is TRBJ2-5 and V is TRBV6-6; no firm D call. The receptor's source is an adult in good health. CDR3 residues: CASSLSGQTQYF. DNA for the CDR3: TGTGCCAGCAGTCTTAGTGGACAGACCCAGTACTTC.